The sequence of this T cell receptor beta chain was determined in a study of T cell changes during pregnancy in multiple sclerosis. Deletions cut 6 bases from V and 0 bases from J, with 15 bases between. Per germline, CDR1 WSHSY and CDR2 SAAADI. The CDR3 sequence is 15 residues long. The protocol was immunoSEQ multiplex PCR, while the TCRdb copy is restricted to in-frame clones and leaves out a portion. This table holds about 27,000 clones, 85% to 90% found once. This sequence originates from a female donor with multiple sclerosis, enrolled in a pregnancy study. The genes are TRBV10-2 and TRBJ2-7; D uncertain. Here the sequenced sample was CD8+ T cells from peripheral blood mononuclear cells, taken in the second trimester of pregnancy. CDR3 sequence (DNA): TGCGCCAGCAGCCCCGACTCCGAGAGCTCCTACGAGCAGTACTTC. Its protein is CASSPDSESSYEQYF.